This T cell receptor beta chain is from a study of control samples from healthy donors and cancer patients. The CDR3 covers 12 residues. V lost 1 base, J lost 10 bases, and 10 bases lay in between. Germline values: CDR1 MNHNS, CDR2 SASEGT. Measured with immunoSEQ multiplex PCR; TCRdb has only the in-frame clones, and not every one. The sample shows roughly 200,000 clones, and 2% to 2.5% sits with its ten largest clones. This sequence originates from a woman aged 25 to 45 in good health. Sample: blood. This rearrangement joins TRBV6-1 to TRBJ1-2, with no clear D. The CDR3 protein is CASSEEGRVYTF. Here the CDR3 DNA reads TGTGCCAGCAGTGAAGAAGGGCGTGTCTACACCTTC.